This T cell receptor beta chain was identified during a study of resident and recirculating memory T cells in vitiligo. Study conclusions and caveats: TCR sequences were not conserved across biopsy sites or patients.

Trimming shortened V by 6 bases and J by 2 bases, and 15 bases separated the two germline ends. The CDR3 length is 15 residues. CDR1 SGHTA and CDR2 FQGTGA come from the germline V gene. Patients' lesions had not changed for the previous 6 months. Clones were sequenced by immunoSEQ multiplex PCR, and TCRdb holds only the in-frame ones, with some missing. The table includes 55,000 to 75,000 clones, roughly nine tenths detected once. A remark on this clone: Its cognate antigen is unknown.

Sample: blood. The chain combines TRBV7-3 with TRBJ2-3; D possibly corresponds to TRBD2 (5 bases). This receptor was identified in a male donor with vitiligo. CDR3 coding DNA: TGTGCCAGCAGTCAAGACTATTCCCACACAGATACGCAGTATTTT. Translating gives CASSQDYSHTDTQYF.